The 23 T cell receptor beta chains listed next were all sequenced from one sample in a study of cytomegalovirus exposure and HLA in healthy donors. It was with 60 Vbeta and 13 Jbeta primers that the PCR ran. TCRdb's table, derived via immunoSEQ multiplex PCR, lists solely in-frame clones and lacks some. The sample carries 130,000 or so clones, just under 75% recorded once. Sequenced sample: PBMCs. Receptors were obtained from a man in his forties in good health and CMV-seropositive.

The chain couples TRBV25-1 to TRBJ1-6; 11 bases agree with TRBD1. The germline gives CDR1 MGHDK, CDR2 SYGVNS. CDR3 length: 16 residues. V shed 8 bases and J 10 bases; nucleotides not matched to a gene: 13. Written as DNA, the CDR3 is TGTGCCAGCCGACCGCAGGGGACAGGGGGAAGATCACCCCTCCACTTT. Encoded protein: CASRPQGTGGRSPLHF.

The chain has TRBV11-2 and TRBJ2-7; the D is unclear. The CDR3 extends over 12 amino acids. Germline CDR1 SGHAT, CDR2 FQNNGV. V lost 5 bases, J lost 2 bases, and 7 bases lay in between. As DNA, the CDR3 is TGTGCCAGCAGCCGACAAGCCTACGAGCAGTACTTC. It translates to CASSRQAYEQYF.

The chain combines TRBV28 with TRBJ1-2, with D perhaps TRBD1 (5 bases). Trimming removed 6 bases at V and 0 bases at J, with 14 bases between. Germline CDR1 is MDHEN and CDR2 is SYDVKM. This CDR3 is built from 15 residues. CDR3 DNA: TGTGCCAGCAGGGCAGGGATTATTACTAACTATGGCTACACCTTC. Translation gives CASRAGIITNYGYTF.

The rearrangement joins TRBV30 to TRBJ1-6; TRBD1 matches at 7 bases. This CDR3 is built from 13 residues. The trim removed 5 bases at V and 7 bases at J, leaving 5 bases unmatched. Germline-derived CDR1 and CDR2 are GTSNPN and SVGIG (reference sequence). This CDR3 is CAWVGQINSPLHF. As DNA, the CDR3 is TGTGCCTGGGTGGGACAGATAAATTCACCCCTCCACTTT.

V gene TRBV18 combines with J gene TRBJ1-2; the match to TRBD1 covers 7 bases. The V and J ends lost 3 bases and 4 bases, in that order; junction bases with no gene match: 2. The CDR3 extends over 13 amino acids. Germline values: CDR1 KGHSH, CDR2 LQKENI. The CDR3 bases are TGTGCCAGCTCACCGGGGACAGTCTATGGCTACACCTTC. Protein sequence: CASSPGTVYGYTF.

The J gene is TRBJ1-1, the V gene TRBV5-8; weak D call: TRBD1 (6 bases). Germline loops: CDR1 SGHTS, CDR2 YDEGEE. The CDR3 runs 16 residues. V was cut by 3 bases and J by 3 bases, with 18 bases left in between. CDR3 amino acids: CASSSGHNAPHTEAFF. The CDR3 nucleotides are TGTGCCAGCAGCTCGGGACATAATGCCCCACACACTGAAGCTTTCTTT. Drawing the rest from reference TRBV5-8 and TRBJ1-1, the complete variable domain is EAGVTQSPTHLIKTRGQQATLRCSPISGHTSVYWYQQALGLGLQFLLWYDEGEERNRGNFPPRFSGRQFPNYSSELNVNALELEDSALYLCASSSGHNAPHTEAFFGQGTRLTVV.

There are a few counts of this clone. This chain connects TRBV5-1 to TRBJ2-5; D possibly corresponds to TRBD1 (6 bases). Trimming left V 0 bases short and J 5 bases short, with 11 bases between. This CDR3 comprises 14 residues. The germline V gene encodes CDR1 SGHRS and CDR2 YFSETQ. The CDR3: CASSLGGPMETQYF. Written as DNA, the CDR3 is TGCGCCAGCAGCTTGGGGGGGCCGATGGAGACCCAGTACTTC.

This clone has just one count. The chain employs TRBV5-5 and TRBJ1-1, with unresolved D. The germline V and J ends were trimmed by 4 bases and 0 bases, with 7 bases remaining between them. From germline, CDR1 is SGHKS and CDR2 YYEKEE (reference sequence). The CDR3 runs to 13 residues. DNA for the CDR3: TGTGCCAGCAGCCAGGACTTGAACACTGAAGCTTTCTTT. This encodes CASSQDLNTEAFF. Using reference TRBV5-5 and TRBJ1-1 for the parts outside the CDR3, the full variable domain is DAGVTQSPTHLIKTRGQQVTLRCSPISGHKSVSWYQQVLGQGPQFIFQYYEKEERGRGNFPDRFSARQFPNYSSELNVNALLLGDSALYLCASSQDLNTEAFFGQGTRLTVV.

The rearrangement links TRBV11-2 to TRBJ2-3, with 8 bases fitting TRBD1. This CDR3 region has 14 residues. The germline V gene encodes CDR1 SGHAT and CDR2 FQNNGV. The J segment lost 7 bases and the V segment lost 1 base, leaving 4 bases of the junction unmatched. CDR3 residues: CASSLGQGAYTQYF. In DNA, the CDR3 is TGTGCCAGCAGCTTAGGGCAGGGGGCTTATACGCAGTATTTT.

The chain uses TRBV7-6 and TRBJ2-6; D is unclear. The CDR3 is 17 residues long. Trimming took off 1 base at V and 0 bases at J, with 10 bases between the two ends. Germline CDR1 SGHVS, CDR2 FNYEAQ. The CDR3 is CASSLVFRNSGANVLTF. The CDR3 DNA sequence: TGTGCCAGCAGCTTAGTATTTAGAAACTCTGGGGCCAACGTCCTGACTTTC.

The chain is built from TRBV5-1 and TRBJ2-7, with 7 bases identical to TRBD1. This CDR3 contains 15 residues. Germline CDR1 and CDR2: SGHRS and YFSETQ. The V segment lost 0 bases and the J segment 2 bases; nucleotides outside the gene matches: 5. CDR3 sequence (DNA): TGCGCCAGCAGCTTGGGGCAGGGGGAAACCTACGAGCAGTACTTC. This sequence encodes CASSLGQGETYEQYF.

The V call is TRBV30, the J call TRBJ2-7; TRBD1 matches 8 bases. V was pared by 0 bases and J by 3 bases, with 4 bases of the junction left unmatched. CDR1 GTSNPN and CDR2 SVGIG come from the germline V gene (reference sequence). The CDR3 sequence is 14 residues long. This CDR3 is CAWSVPDRGYEQYF. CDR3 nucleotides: TGTGCCTGGAGTGTACCTGACAGGGGCTACGAGCAGTACTTC.

The CDR3 region has the DNA TGTGCCAGCAGCATCCGGGACAGGATTTTCCCGAGCAATGAGCAGTTCTTC. Its protein product is CASSIRDRIFPSNEQFF. The gene calls are TRBV28 and TRBJ2-1; 8 nucleotides match TRBD1. J was trimmed by 6 bases and V by 6 bases; bases with no gene match: 16. The CDR3 totals 17 residues. Germline lookup yields CDR1 MDHEN and CDR2 SYDVKM.

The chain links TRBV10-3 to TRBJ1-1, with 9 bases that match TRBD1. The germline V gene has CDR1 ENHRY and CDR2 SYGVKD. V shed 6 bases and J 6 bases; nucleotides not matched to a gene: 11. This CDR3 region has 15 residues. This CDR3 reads CAISRVGTGRAEAFF. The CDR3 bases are TGTGCCATCAGCCGCGTTGGGACAGGGAGGGCTGAAGCTTTCTTT.

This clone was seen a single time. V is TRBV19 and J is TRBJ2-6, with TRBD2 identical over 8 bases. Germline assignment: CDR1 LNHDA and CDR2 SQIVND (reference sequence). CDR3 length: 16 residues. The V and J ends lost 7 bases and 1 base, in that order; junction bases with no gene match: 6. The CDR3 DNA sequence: TGTGCCAGTAACCTGGGACTAGGGTCTGGGGCCAACGTCCTGACTTTC. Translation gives CASNLGLGSGANVLTF.

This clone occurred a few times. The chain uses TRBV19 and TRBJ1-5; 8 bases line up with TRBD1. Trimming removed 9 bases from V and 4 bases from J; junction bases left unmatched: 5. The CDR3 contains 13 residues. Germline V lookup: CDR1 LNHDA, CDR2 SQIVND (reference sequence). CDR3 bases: TGTGCCAGCCACCACAGGGGGAATCAGCCCCAGCATTTT. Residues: CASHHRGNQPQHF.

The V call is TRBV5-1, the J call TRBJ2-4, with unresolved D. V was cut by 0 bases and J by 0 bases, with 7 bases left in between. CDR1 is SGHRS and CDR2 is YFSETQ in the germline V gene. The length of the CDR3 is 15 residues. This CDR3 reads CASSLVSVAKNIQYF. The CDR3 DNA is TGCGCCAGCAGCTTGGTATCAGTAGCCAAAAACATTCAGTACTTC.

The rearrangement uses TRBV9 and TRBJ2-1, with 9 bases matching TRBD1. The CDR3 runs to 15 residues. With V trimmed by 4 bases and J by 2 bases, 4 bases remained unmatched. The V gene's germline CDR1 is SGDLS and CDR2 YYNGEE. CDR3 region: CASSSQGAAYNEQFF. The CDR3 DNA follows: TGTGCCAGCAGCTCACAGGGGGCGGCCTACAATGAGCAGTTCTTC.

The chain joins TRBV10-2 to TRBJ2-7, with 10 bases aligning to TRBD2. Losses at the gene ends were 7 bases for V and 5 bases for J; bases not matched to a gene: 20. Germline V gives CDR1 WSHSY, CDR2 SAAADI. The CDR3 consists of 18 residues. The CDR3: CASKNRLAGVRLGHEQYF. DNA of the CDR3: TGCGCCAGCAAAAATCGGCTAGCGGGAGTTAGGTTGGGTCACGAGCAGTACTTC.

CDR3 DNA sequence: TGTGCCAGCAGTAGGGACAGGGGATATGGCAATGAGCAGTTCTTC. Protein sequence: CASSRDRGYGNEQFF. The chain joins TRBV2 to TRBJ2-1, with 10 bases identical to TRBD1. V gave up 5 bases and J gave up 6 bases; unmatched junction bases: 7. Germline CDR1 and CDR2: SNHLY and FYNNEI. There are 15 residues in the CDR3.

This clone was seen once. The CDR3 DNA is TGTGCCAGCAGCAAAACCGGGACAGGGATCTACGAGCAGTACTTC. Encoded protein: CASSKTGTGIYEQYF. The chain carries TRBV11-3 and TRBJ2-5; 9 positions agree with TRBD1. The J call may be incorrect, as the DNA end agrees better with TRBJ2-7. The CDR3 spans 15 residues. Germline V gene sequence: CDR1 SGHNT, CDR2 YENEEA.

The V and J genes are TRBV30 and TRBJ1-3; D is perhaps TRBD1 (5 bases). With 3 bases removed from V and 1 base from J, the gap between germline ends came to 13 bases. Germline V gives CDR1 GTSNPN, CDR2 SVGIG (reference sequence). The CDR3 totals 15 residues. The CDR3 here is CAWSPRTSSGNTIYF. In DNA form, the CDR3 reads TGTGCCTGGAGCCCTAGGACATCTTCTGGAAACACCATATATTTT. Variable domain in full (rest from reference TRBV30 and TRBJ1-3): SQTIHQWPATLVQPVGSPLSLECTVEGTSNPNLYWYRQAAGRGLQLLFYSVGIGQISSEVPQNLSASRPQDRQFILSSKKLLLSDSGFYLCAWSPRTSSGNTIYFGEGSWLTVV.

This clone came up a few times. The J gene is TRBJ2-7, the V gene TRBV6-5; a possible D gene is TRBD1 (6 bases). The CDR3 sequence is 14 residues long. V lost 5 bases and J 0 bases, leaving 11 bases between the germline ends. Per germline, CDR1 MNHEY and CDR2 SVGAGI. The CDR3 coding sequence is TGTGCCAGCAGTCAAAGGGGGAGCTCCTACGAGCAGTACTTC. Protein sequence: CASSQRGSSYEQYF.